This TCR beta chain was identified in a study of response to subunit inactivated influenza vaccine. Findings and caveats of the study: It was the authors' suggestion that each seasonal influenza vaccination recruits few new T cells.

MiXCR, applied by TCRdb to the RT-PCR reads, yields one record per CDR3 protein. The sample records about 160,000 distinct CDR3 sequences, approximately 11% being singletons. In this sample, this clonotype turned up a few times. Its antigen is undetermined. The V gene's germline CDR1 is LGHDT and CDR2 YNNKEL (reference sequence). The V end lost 4 bases, the J end lost 2 bases, and 12 bases lay between the germline ends. This CDR3 comprises 14 residues. The chain uses TRBV3-1 and TRBJ2-7, with D possibly being TRBD2 (5 bases). The source of this sequence is a man aged 50-60 years who received an inactivated influenza vaccine. This specimen was non-naive T cells sorted from PBMCs, taken roughly 48 days after vaccination. CDR3 nucleotide sequence: TGTGCCAGCAGCCCGGCCGGGATAACCTACGAGCAGTACTTC. Amino acid sequence: CASSPAGITYEQYF.